This T cell receptor (beta chain) was captured by sequencing in a study of T cell responses to AZD1222 COVID-19 vaccine. In regard to this clone: No antigen is known for it.

There are 13 residues in the CDR3. Trimming stripped 3 bases from V and 1 base from J, with 4 bases between. The germline V gene has CDR1 SQVTM and CDR2 ANQGSEA. Sequencing was performed with immunoSEQ multiplex PCR; in TCRdb, only in-frame clones are kept and a portion is missing. The sample carries about 200,000 clones, 90% to 95% recorded once. Points from the study as a whole: Across the whole spike, CD4 TCRs peaked at regions 160-218 and 743-854.

The V and J genes are TRBV29-1 and TRBJ2-6; the D is unclear. This specimen consisted of peripheral blood, obtained 28 days after the second dose of the MenACWY control vaccine. This receptor was obtained from an adult who received the MenACWY meningococcal vaccine as a control. In DNA, the CDR3 is TGCAGCGTTGAGGAATCTGGGGCCAACGTCCTGACTTTC. It translates to CSVEESGANVLTF.